The text below deals with one T cell receptor beta chain. TCRdb keeps only in-frame clones here, not all; method: immunoSEQ multiplex PCR. Altogether some 20,000 clones are present, around 90% being singletons, with the ten largest covering over 7.5%. The CDR3 is made up of 16 amino acids. Looked up from germline, CDR1 is LNHNV and CDR2 is YYDKDF (reference sequence). The germline V and J ends were trimmed by 0 bases and 5 bases, with 14 bases remaining between them. These data originate in a study of control samples from healthy donors and cancer patients. The source material was PBMCs. The chain is built from TRBV15 and TRBJ2-1; D tentatively fits TRBD1 or TRBD2 (6 bases each). The TCR comes from a woman aged 55-70 years with head and neck cancer. CDR3 sequence reads: CATSRDRLGGNNEQFF. CDR3 DNA: TGTGCCACCAGCAGAGATCGTCTGGGGGGCAACAATGAGCAGTTCTTC.